This TCR beta chain is drawn from a study of blood T cells in healthy people across ages. Study context: There was about one barcoded beta molecule captured by template switching per two T cells.

The length of the CDR3 is 14 residues. The germline V gene encodes CDR1 LGHDT and CDR2 YNNKEL (reference sequence). Broader study findings: Measured against age, TCR beta diversity per million T cells decreased in a roughly linear manner.

It was with a sample-barcoded 5' primer and a J-beta primer mix that a second PCR of roughly 7 to 12 cycles was run. Using its own MiXCR run on the 5' RACE reads, TCRdb lists one record per CDR3 protein. Among some 1.5 million distinct CDR3 sequences, 25% to 30% were seen once, and the ten largest hold about 7.7%. To note about this clonotype: Antigen: not known. One junction end does not reproduce the germline sequence, and a read error may be involved.

The sequencing input was blood. The chain combines TRBV3-1 with TRBJ2-1, with D possibly being TRBD1 (6 bases). This sequence originates from a woman between 25 and 40 years old in good health. CDR3 amino acids: CASSLRDTYNKQFF. Written as DNA, the CDR3 is TGTGCCAGCAGCCTTCGGGACACGTACAATAAGCAGTTCTTC.